A single sample is the source of the 20 T cell receptor beta chains below, sequenced in a study of blood T cell repertoires in COVID-19. Here immunoSEQ multiplex PCR was the method, and the copy in TCRdb shows in-frame clones only, minus some. The profile shows 150,000 or so clones, about 73% of them singletons. The sample was peripheral blood. The receptors shown here come from a man older than 75 with acute or convalescent COVID-19.

V and J are TRBV3-1 (or the pseudogene TRBV3-2) and TRBJ1-1; no clear D gene. V was cut by 3 bases and J by 8 bases, with 19 bases left in between. Germline CDR1 reads LGHDT; CDR2 reads YNNKEL (reference sequence). The CDR3 has 15 residues. The CDR3 reads CASSQPLGRRQEAFF. CDR3 bases: TGTGCCAGCAGCCAGCCATTGGGGAGGAGGCAGGAAGCTTTCTTT.

V and J are TRBV3-1 (or the pseudogene TRBV3-2) and TRBJ2-3; 9 nucleotides match TRBD2. V trimming: 1 base; J trimming: 2 bases; junction bases outside the gene matches: 13. From germline, CDR1 is LGHDT and CDR2 YNNKEL (reference sequence). The CDR3 extends over 19 amino acids. In DNA, the CDR3 is TGTGCCAGCAGCCAAGTCGGCCTAGCGGGGCCGCTCTTCACAGATACGCAGTATTTT. Amino acids: CASSQVGLAGPLFTDTQYF.

This clone occurred a few times. This chain uses TRBV14 with TRBJ2-5; a possible D gene is TRBD1 (6 bases). Germline loops: CDR1 SGHDN, CDR2 FVKESK. Trimming shortened V by 0 bases and J by 1 base, and 12 bases separated the two germline ends. The CDR3 is 16 amino acids. CDR3 nucleotides: TGTGCCAGCAGCCAAGAGGGGGCAGGGACCCAAGAGACCCAGTACTTC. The encoded protein is CASSQEGAGTQETQYF.

The V and J genes are TRBV2 and TRBJ1-3; the D gene is possibly TRBD1 (6 bases). Per germline, CDR1 SNHLY and CDR2 FYNNEI. The CDR3 has 15 amino acids. Trimming removed 3 bases at V and 0 bases at J, with 9 bases between. The CDR3 nucleotides read TGTGCCAGCAGTGAGCAGGGGTTCTCTGGAAACACCATATATTTT. Its translation is CASSEQGFSGNTIYF.

The gene calls are TRBV27 and TRBJ1-6; TRBD1 might be the D (6 bases). CDR3 length: 17 amino acids. Trimming left V 4 bases short and J 0 bases short, with 13 bases between. Germline CDR1 is MNHEY and CDR2 is SMNVEV (reference sequence). CDR3 sequence (DNA): TGTGCCAGCAGTTATGACAGGACCAACTCCTATAATTCACCCCTCCACTTT. Translating gives CASSYDRTNSYNSPLHF.

J is TRBJ1-1 and V is TRBV3-1 (or the pseudogene TRBV3-2); D remains ambiguous. V lost 4 bases to trimming and J lost 5 bases, with 14 bases between them. The CDR3 is 14 residues long. Per the germline V gene, CDR1 is LGHDT and CDR2 is YNNKEL (reference sequence). This chain's CDR3 is CASSPQRVGTEAFF. DNA for the CDR3: TGTGCCAGCAGCCCCCAGCGGGTTGGGACTGAAGCTTTCTTT.

The rearrangement joins TRBV7-9 to TRBJ2-3; D is perhaps TRBD2 (5 bases). Germline lookup yields CDR1 SEHNR and CDR2 FQNEAQ (reference sequence). V dropped 2 bases and J dropped 4 bases, with 10 bases sitting between them. This CDR3 contains 14 residues. CDR3 sequence reads: CASSLSGIPDTQYF. In DNA form, the CDR3 reads TGTGCCAGCAGCTTAAGCGGCATTCCAGATACGCAGTATTTT.

The chain is built from TRBV25-1 and TRBJ1-6; the D gene is possibly TRBD1 (5 bases). The V end lost 4 bases, the J end lost 4 bases, and 14 bases lay between the germline ends. This CDR3 spans 16 amino acids. Germline-derived CDR1 and CDR2 are MGHDK and SYGVNS. CDR3 protein: CASSGRAPVYNSPLHF. The DNA for the CDR3 is TGTGCCAGCAGTGGCAGGGCCCCTGTTTATAATTCACCCCTCCACTTT.

V gene TRBV7-2 combines with J gene TRBJ2-5; 12 positions agree with TRBD2. Trimming took 3 bases from V and 5 from J; bases not matched to a gene: 7. Germline CDR1 and CDR2: SGHTA and FQGNSA. The CDR3 has 16 residues. The CDR3 DNA follows: TGTGCCAGCAGCTTTCAAGGACTAGCGGGGAAGGAGACCCAGTACTTC. It codes for CASSFQGLAGKETQYF.

The gene calls are TRBV19 and TRBJ1-4, with D tentatively TRBD1 (6 bases). The germline V gene has CDR1 LNHDA and CDR2 SQIVND (reference sequence). V was clipped by 6 bases and J by 5 bases, with 19 bases between them. The CDR3 length is 16 residues. CDR3 nucleotide sequence: TGTGCCAGTAGCGAAGGGGGGGCAGATCCGAATGAAAAACTGTTTTTT. It encodes CASSEGGADPNEKLFF. Complete variable domain (other parts from reference TRBV19 and TRBJ1-4): DGGITQSPKYLFRKEGQNVTLSCEQNLNHDAMYWYRQDPGQGLRLIYYSQIVNDFQKGDIAEGYSVSREKKESFPLTVTSAQKNPTAFYLCASSEGGADPNEKLFFGSGTQLSVL.

The V and J genes are TRBV6-5 and TRBJ1-1; D gene ambiguous. CDR1 and CDR2 from the germline V gene are MNHEY and SVGAGI. The CDR3 sequence is 15 residues long. Trimming removed 6 bases from V and 0 bases from J, with 14 bases in between. CDR3 protein: CASRGWPGMNTEAFF. Here the CDR3 DNA reads TGTGCCAGCAGGGGCTGGCCGGGGATGAACACTGAAGCTTTCTTT.

J is TRBJ1-2 and V is TRBV9; a weak D match, TRBD1 (6 bases). Per the germline V gene, CDR1 is SGDLS and CDR2 is YYNGEE. This CDR3 is 15 amino acids long. The V and J ends lost 0 bases and 0 bases respectively, with 9 bases between them. CDR3 bases: TGTGCCAGCAGCGTAGGGGACACTACTAACTATGGCTACACCTTC. Translated: CASSVGDTTNYGYTF.

The genes are TRBV24-1 and TRBJ2-1; 9 bases are shared with TRBD1. CDR3 size: 16 residues. Unmatched junction bases numbered 14, after V lost 5 bases and J lost 10 bases. Germline CDR1 reads KGHDR; CDR2 reads SFDVKD. CDR3 region: CATSAGTGLDFGEQFF. DNA for the CDR3: TGTGCCACCAGTGCGGGGACAGGGTTGGATTTCGGGGAGCAGTTCTTC.

This clone appeared a single time. The chain is built from TRBV10-3 and TRBJ1-2; maybe TRBD1 (6 bases). Germline CDR1 is ENHRY and CDR2 is SYGVKD. This CDR3 comprises 16 residues. V was cut by 4 bases and J by 3 bases, with 18 bases left in between. CDR3 nucleotide sequence: TGTGCCATCAGTGCCTGGGACGGGAGGGGGTACTATGGCTACACCTTC. Its translation: CAISAWDGRGYYGYTF.

This chain links TRBV4-1 with TRBJ1-1; D gene ambiguous. V was pared by 3 bases and J by 6 bases, with 11 bases between. The CDR3 runs to 13 residues. Germline V gene lookup returns CDR1 MGHRA and CDR2 YSYEKL. CDR3 DNA: TGCGCCAGCAGCCACCTAAGAGAGGCTGAAGCTTTCTTT. Translating it yields CASSHLREAEAFF.

V usage is TRBV9 and J usage is TRBJ2-1; D is possibly TRBD2 (7 bases). V dropped 0 bases and J dropped 4 bases, with 11 bases sitting between them. Per germline, CDR1 SGDLS and CDR2 YYNGEE. The CDR3 sequence is 15 residues long. The CDR3 region has the DNA TGTGCCAGCAGCGTAGTCGGGGGGCGTTACAATGAGCAGTTCTTC. Its translation is CASSVVGGRYNEQFF.

The rearrangement joins TRBV5-1 to TRBJ2-7; TRBD1 might be the D (5 bases). This CDR3 is built from 14 residues. The V gene's germline CDR1 is SGHRS and CDR2 YFSETQ. Trimming took off 4 bases at V and 3 bases at J, with 14 bases between the two ends. The CDR3 protein is CASSTVDRRYEQYF. The CDR3 DNA sequence: TGCGCCAGCAGCACGGTTGACAGACGCTACGAGCAGTACTTC.

CDR3 bases: TGTGCCAGCAGCCAAGTTCGGTCCTACGAGCAGTACTTC. This gives the protein CASSQVRSYEQYF. V and J are TRBV3-1 (or the pseudogene TRBV3-2) and TRBJ2-7, with D unresolved. The CDR3 has 13 amino acids. The V end lost 1 base, the J end lost 1 base, and 5 bases lay between the germline ends. Germline V gene sequence: CDR1 LGHDT, CDR2 YNNKEL (reference sequence).

This clone was detected once. The V gene is TRBV4-1, the J gene TRBJ2-1, with TRBD2 matching over 11 bases. The germline CDR1 and CDR2 sequences are MGHRA and YSYEKL. The CDR3 has 17 amino acids. V was clipped by 1 base and J by 9 bases; unmatched bases: 11. CDR3 DNA sequence: TGCGCCAGCAGCCAAGTGGGGGTGGGGCTAGCGGGGGGTGAGCAGTTCTTC. Translation gives CASSQVGVGLAGGEQFF.

The genes are TRBV5-1 and TRBJ1-1, with D perhaps matching TRBD1 (5 bases). Germline values: CDR1 SGHRS, CDR2 YFSETQ. The CDR3 has 14 amino acids. Trimming took off 3 bases at V and 3 bases at J, with 12 bases between the two ends. Written as DNA, the CDR3 is TGCGCCAGCAGCTCGGACACCTCATACACTGAAGCTTTCTTT. It is translated as CASSSDTSYTEAFF.